The 24 T cell receptor beta chains below were found in one sample sequenced in a study of blood T cell repertoires in COVID-19. Assay: immunoSEQ multiplex PCR; the TCRdb copy retains only in-frame clones and omits some. The data show about 330,000 clones, roughly 86% seen once. The sample taken for sequencing was peripheral blood. The receptor set was obtained from a woman in her forties or fifties with acute or convalescent COVID-19.

This rearrangement joins TRBV3-1 (or the pseudogene TRBV3-2) to TRBJ2-1; 9 bases fit TRBD2. The ends lost 2 bases at V and 1 base at J; junction bases unmatched: 9. The CDR3 sequence is 18 residues long. Germline CDR1 reads LGHDT; CDR2 reads YNNKEL (reference sequence). CDR3 nucleotide sequence: TGTGCCAGCAGCCAAATAGAGGCGGGAGGGCTATCCTACAATGAGCAGTTCTTC. It is translated as CASSQIEAGGLSYNEQFF.

The chain recombines TRBV27 with TRBJ2-7; 7 bases fit TRBD2. Germline V CDR1 and CDR2: MNHEY, SMNVEV (reference sequence). V dropped 2 bases and J dropped 5; count of bases not matched to a gene: 6. The CDR3 totals 14 residues. For the CDR3, the DNA is TGTGCCAGCAGTTTACGGGAGGCACGGGACGAGCAGTACTTC. As protein: CASSLREARDEQYF.

This clone was picked up a small number of times. The chain couples TRBV9 to TRBJ2-1; perhaps TRBD1 as D (6 bases). The V end was cut by 3 bases, the J end by 11 bases, with 9 bases between. The CDR3 contains 11 residues. The germline gives CDR1 SGDLS, CDR2 YYNGEE. The CDR3 loop is CASSAGTQQFF. Here the CDR3 DNA reads TGTGCCAGCAGCGCGGGGACACAGCAGTTCTTC.

This clone was detected once. The chain joins TRBV4-1 to TRBJ1-1; a weak D match, TRBD1 (6 bases). CDR1 MGHRA and CDR2 YSYEKL come from the germline V gene. The V end was cut by 3 bases, the J end by 11 bases, with 16 bases between. CDR3 length: 13 residues. The CDR3 protein is CASSQMTGLDAFF. For the CDR3, the DNA is TGCGCCAGCAGCCAGATGACAGGACTCGACGCTTTCTTT.

This clone was seen only a few times. The rearrangement uses TRBV5-1 and TRBJ1-3; D is perhaps TRBD1 (6 bases). The CDR3 has 15 amino acids. Germline CDR1 and CDR2: SGHRS and YFSETQ. V was trimmed by 0 bases and J by 4 bases, leaving 11 bases between them. The CDR3 bases are TGCGCCAGCAGCTTGGAATCAGGGGCAGGAAACACCATATATTTT. It specifies CASSLESGAGNTIYF.

The V call is TRBV29-1, the J call TRBJ2-1, with 11 bases that match TRBD2. Germline V lookup: CDR1 SQVTM, CDR2 ANQGSEA. Losses at the gene ends were 1 base for V and 14 bases for J; bases not matched to a gene: 16. The CDR3 consists of 16 residues. This CDR3 is CSVEVEGRLLTSGEFF. The CDR3 DNA is TGCAGCGTTGAAGTGGAGGGTCGGCTGTTGACTAGCGGGGAGTTCTTC.

V is TRBV28 and J is TRBJ2-3; 15 bases fit TRBD2. Germline CDR1 is MDHEN and CDR2 is SYDVKM. This CDR3 contains 18 residues. V lost 7 bases and J lost 3; bases outside the gene matches: 11. The CDR3 here is CASTLGPGLAGGTDTQYF. The CDR3 region has the DNA TGTGCCAGCACCCTTGGGCCCGGACTAGCGGGAGGGACAGATACGCAGTATTTT.

In this sample, this clone turned up a few times. The gene calls are TRBV7-9 and TRBJ2-1; a possible D gene is TRBD2 (5 bases). V was cut by 0 bases and J by 8 bases, with 11 bases left in between. The CDR3 covers 14 residues. Germline V gene sequence: CDR1 SEHNR, CDR2 FQNEAQ (reference sequence). The CDR3 coding sequence is TGTGCCAGCAGCTTAGCGGTAACTAGATATGAGCAGTTCTTC. This sequence encodes CASSLAVTRYEQFF.

The rearrangement uses TRBV9 and TRBJ2-3, with D maybe TRBD2 (6 bases). This CDR3 is 15 amino acids long. V shed 0 bases and J shed 1 base, with 9 bases lying between them. Germline loops: CDR1 SGDLS, CDR2 YYNGEE. CDR3 nucleotides: TGTGCCAGCAGCGTAGTACTAGCTGGCACAGATACGCAGTATTTT. This gives the protein CASSVVLAGTDTQYF.

The chain links TRBV10-3 to TRBJ2-1; the match to TRBD2 covers 10 bases. The CDR3 has 14 residues. The germline V gene has CDR1 ENHRY and CDR2 SYGVKD. J gave up 9 bases and V 8 bases, and 10 bases lay outside the gene matches. The CDR3 DNA reads as TGTGCCATCCGGACTAGCGGTCCTGAGAGTGAGCAGTTCTTC. This codes for CAIRTSGPESEQFF.

This clone was counted between two and nine times. The rearrangement joins TRBV4-3 to TRBJ1-2; unclear D gene. This CDR3 contains 15 residues. The ends were cut back, 1 base at V and 0 bases at J, with 9 bases in the middle. Germline CDR1 is LGHNA and CDR2 is YSLEER. The CDR3 here is CASSQVLDSNYGYTF. DNA of the CDR3: TGCGCCAGCAGCCAAGTCCTAGATTCTAACTATGGCTACACCTTC.

Only a few counts were recorded for this clone. Within the sample, other DNA sequences also encode this same CDR3. This sequence joins TRBV7-2 and TRBJ1-2; TRBD1 matches at 7 bases. The CDR3 has 13 residues. Germline-derived CDR1 and CDR2 are SGHTA and FQGNSA. Trimming took 1 base from V and 5 from J; bases not matched to a gene: 1. In DNA form, the CDR3 reads TGTGCCAGCAGCTTAGGACAGGGATATGGCTACACCTTC. Translated: CASSLGQGYGYTF.

The chain carries TRBV6-1 and TRBJ1-2; TRBD1 matches 12 bases. This CDR3 spans 16 amino acids. The ends lost 1 base at V and 4 bases at J; junction bases unmatched: 4. Germline V CDR1 and CDR2: MNHNS, SASEGT. The CDR3: CASSEVGTGGFYGYTF. The CDR3 region has the DNA TGTGCCAGCAGTGAAGTTGGGACAGGGGGCTTCTATGGCTACACCTTC.

The genes are TRBV11-2 and TRBJ1-2, with 8 nucleotides matching TRBD1. With V trimmed by 5 bases and J by 6 bases, 8 bases remained unmatched. CDR3 length equals 14 residues. Germline CDR1 and CDR2: SGHAT and FQNNGV. The CDR3 DNA reads as TGTGCCAGCAGCCTGGTGACAGGGGTGGATGGCTACACCTTC. Translating gives CASSLVTGVDGYTF. Looking up the rest from reference TRBV11-2 and TRBJ1-2 gives the full variable domain: EAGVAQSPRYKIIEKRQSVAFWCNPISGHATLYWYQQILGQGPKLLIQFQNNGVVDDSQLPKDRFSAERLKGVDSTLKIQPAKLEDSAVYLCASSLVTGVDGYTFGSGTRLTVV.

This clone was recorded once. The chain links TRBV5-1 to TRBJ1-2; TRBD1 aligns across 8 bases. Germline CDR1 is SGHRS and CDR2 is YFSETQ. The ends lost 0 bases at V and 8 bases at J; junction bases unmatched: 6. The CDR3 extends over 14 amino acids. The DNA for the CDR3 is TGCGCCAGCAGCTTGGGGACAGGGTTTTGGGGCTACACCTTC. Its translation is CASSLGTGFWGYTF.

The J gene is TRBJ1-1, the V gene TRBV6-5; D not certain. The V end was cut by 0 bases, the J end by 7 bases, with 9 bases between. Germline V gene data show CDR1 as MNHEY and CDR2 as SVGAGI. The CDR3 spans 13 residues. The CDR3 DNA is TGTGCCAGCAGTTACTCTGGAAGAGGTGAAGCTTTCTTT. Residues: CASSYSGRGEAFF.

The genes are TRBV18 and TRBJ2-6; the match to TRBD2 covers 10 bases. The CDR3 sequence is 19 residues long. Germline CDR1 KGHSH, CDR2 LQKENI. With 2 bases clipped from V and 2 bases from J, the junction kept 9 bases outside the gene matches. CDR3: CASSPFGLAGVPGANVLTF. CDR3 bases: TGTGCCAGCTCACCATTTGGCCTAGCGGGAGTGCCTGGGGCCAACGTCCTGACTTTC.

This chain links TRBV28 with TRBJ2-6; D possibly corresponds to TRBD2 (7 bases). This CDR3 is built from 17 residues. Germline-derived CDR1 and CDR2 are MDHEN and SYDVKM. Trimming cost V 2 bases and J 1 base, with 12 bases left between them. As DNA, the CDR3 is TGTGCCAGCAGTTTAGCGGGGGCCCCATCTGGGGCCAACGTCCTGACTTTC. Its protein product is CASSLAGAPSGANVLTF.

This chain links TRBV11-3 with TRBJ2-1; 7 bases align to TRBD2. Germline assignment: CDR1 SGHNT and CDR2 YENEEA. Germline trimming cut 5 bases from V and 8 bases from J; bases unmatched to any gene: 6. The CDR3 runs 13 residues. Here the CDR3 reads CASSTLAGDEQFF. CDR3 DNA sequence: TGTGCCAGCAGCACCCTGGCGGGAGATGAGCAGTTCTTC. Combining the CDR3 with reference TRBV11-3 and TRBJ2-1 gives the whole variable domain EAGVVQSPRYKIIEKKQPVAFWCNPISGHNTLYWYLQNLGQGPELLIRYENEEAVDDSQLPKDRFSAERLKGVDSTLKIQPAELGDSAVYLCASSTLAGDEQFFGPGTRLTVL.

This clone was counted between two and nine times. The chain employs TRBV5-4 and TRBJ2-4, with D perhaps TRBD2 (6 bases). This CDR3 region has 14 residues. Deletions cut 4 bases from V and 8 bases from J, with 16 bases between. Germline V CDR1 and CDR2: SGHNT, YYREEE (reference sequence). CDR3 DNA sequence: TGTGCCAGCAGCGGGGGACGGGAGATGGACATTCAGTACTTC. The encoded protein is CASSGGREMDIQYF.

This chain joins TRBV5-1 and TRBJ2-7, with D perhaps TRBD1 (6 bases). The V end was cut by 1 base, the J end by 0 bases, with 11 bases between. The germline CDR1 and CDR2 sequences are SGHRS and YFSETQ. This CDR3 is built from 15 residues. The CDR3 region has the DNA TGCGCCAGCAGCTTGACAGGGTCCCTCTCCTACGAGCAGTACTTC. Translation: CASSLTGSLSYEQYF.

The chain is built from TRBV6-5 and TRBJ2-7, with 7 bases matching TRBD1. Unmatched junction bases numbered 8, after V lost 2 bases and J lost 1 base. CDR1 is MNHEY and CDR2 is SVGAGI in the germline V gene. This CDR3 comprises 16 residues. The CDR3 region is CASSYNPRQGSYEQYF. The CDR3 DNA sequence: TGTGCCAGCAGTTACAACCCCAGACAGGGTTCCTACGAGCAGTACTTC.

V gene TRBV24-1 combines with J gene TRBJ2-1, with D possibly matching TRBD1 (6 bases). This CDR3 contains 14 residues. Germline assignment: CDR1 KGHDR and CDR2 SFDVKD. Trimming removed 3 bases at V and 4 bases at J, with 9 bases between. The CDR3 sequence: CATSDTGTYNEQFF. CDR3 sequence (DNA): TGTGCCACCAGTGATACCGGGACATACAATGAGCAGTTCTTC.

The chain links TRBV7-8 to TRBJ1-4; 7 nucleotides match TRBD1. This CDR3 is built from 13 residues. Trimming cost V 3 bases and J 7 bases; bases outside gene matches: 2. Germline V gene data show CDR1 as SGHVS and CDR2 as FQNEAQ. The CDR3 DNA is TGTGCCAGCAGCTTCACAGGGGTTGAAAAACTGTTTTTT. Protein: CASSFTGVEKLFF.